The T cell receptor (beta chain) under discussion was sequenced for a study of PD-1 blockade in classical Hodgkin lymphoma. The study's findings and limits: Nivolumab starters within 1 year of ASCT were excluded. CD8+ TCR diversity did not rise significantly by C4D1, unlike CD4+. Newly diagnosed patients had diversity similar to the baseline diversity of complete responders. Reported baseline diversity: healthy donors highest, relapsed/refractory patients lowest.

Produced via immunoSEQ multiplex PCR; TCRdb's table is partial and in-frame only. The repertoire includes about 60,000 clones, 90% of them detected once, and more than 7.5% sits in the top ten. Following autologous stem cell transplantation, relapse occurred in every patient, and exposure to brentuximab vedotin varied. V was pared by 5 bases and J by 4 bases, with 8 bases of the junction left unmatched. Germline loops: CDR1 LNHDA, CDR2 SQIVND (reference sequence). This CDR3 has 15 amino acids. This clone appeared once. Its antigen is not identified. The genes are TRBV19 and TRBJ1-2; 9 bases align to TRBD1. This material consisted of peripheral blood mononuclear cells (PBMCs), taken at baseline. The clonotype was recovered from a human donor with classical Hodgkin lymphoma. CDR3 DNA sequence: TGTGCCAGTAGTCGGACAGGGGAGAAGGGCTATGGCTACACCTTC. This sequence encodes CASSRTGEKGYGYTF.